This T cell receptor beta chain emerged from a study of cytomegalovirus exposure and HLA in healthy donors. Study results and limitations: DRB1 showed the most TCR associations and HLA-C the fewest in a later analysis, as rates varied by HLA locus.

Concerning this clone itself: Its antigen remains unknown.

Per germline, CDR1 SNHLY and CDR2 FYNNEI. CDR3 length: 15 residues. V was cut by 5 bases and J by 5 bases, with 17 bases left in between. A multiplex PCR was run with 60 Vbeta primers and 13 Jbeta primers. Using immunoSEQ multiplex PCR, the repertoire was profiled, and TCRdb retains in-frame clones only, with some absent. The data show about 69,000 clones, about 70% seen once. The source of this sequence is a woman between 25 and 40 years old in good health and CMV-seronegative. This chain connects TRBV2 to TRBJ2-3; D might be TRBD1 (6 bases). Sample: PBMCs. CDR3 in amino acids: CASSLRTGRKDTQYF. In DNA, the CDR3 is TGTGCCAGCAGTCTTCGAACAGGGCGAAAAGATACGCAGTATTTT.